This TCR beta chain was obtained from a study of T cell responses to AZD1222 COVID-19 vaccine. The table lists this clone with a few counts. The antigen is not known. Some clones are missing from TCRdb's copy, which holds only in-frame ones; the method was immunoSEQ multiplex PCR. The sample lists approximately 210,000 clones; less than 95% were seen once. Overall study findings and caveats: Targets within unmutated variant regions were reportedly found for nearly half of spike-specific TCRs. At 160-218 and 743-854, vaccine-associated CD4 TCRs were dominant, and they spanned spike. Repertoires were sampled only after the peak T cell response. Donors were mostly white British, more females; clonal diversity possibly underestimated.

The sequencing used peripheral blood, collected 28 days after the second dose of the MenACWY control vaccine. The source is an adult who received the MenACWY meningococcal vaccine as a control.

The CDR3 DNA reads TGTGCCATCAGGGATCTCCGGTTCGACGAGCAGTACTTC. It translates to CAIRDLRFDEQYF. The chain has TRBV10-3 and TRBJ2-7; D remains ambiguous. Germline CDR1 is ENHRY and CDR2 is SYGVKD. The ends were cut back, 6 bases at V and 5 bases at J, with 14 bases in the middle. The CDR3 has 13 amino acids.